This T cell receptor beta chain was identified in a study of patients and donors after allogeneic stem cell transplantation. TCRdb used MiXCR to reprocess the RT-PCR reads, holding one entry per CDR3 protein. Of over 350,000 distinct CDR3 sequences listed, more than 15% are singletons. This clonotype occurred many times. The CDR3 totals 16 residues. CDR1 and CDR2 from the germline V gene are LGHDT and YNNKEL (reference sequence). Between the trimmed V and J ends, which lost 0 bases and 0 bases, there was a span of 6 bases. The sequenced sample was blood, either unsorted or a sorted T cell fraction (not recorded which). The source of this sequence is a human donor who was either an allogeneic HSCT recipient or a stem cell or donor lymphocyte infusion donor (not recorded which). It is not recorded whose cells these are; they may come from a transplant donor. V gene TRBV3-1 combines with J gene TRBJ1-6, with D unresolved. The CDR3 nucleotides read TGTGCCAGCAGCCAAGAGGGAAGCTCCTATAATTCACCCCTCCACTTT. Amino acids: CASSQEGSSYNSPLHF.